This T cell receptor (beta chain) was found in a study of regulatory T cells in long-lasting Graves disease. At least ten counts were recorded for this clonotype. Indicated time point: newly diagnosed GD, antithyroid drugs for less than 3 months. RNA from PBMCs was the source of the TCR library. V dropped 0 bases and J dropped 8 bases, with 14 bases sitting between them. The CDR3 contains 15 residues. Germline loops: CDR1 SGHTA, CDR2 FQGNSA. Researchers made TCR beta libraries by using iRepertoire HTBI primers and running Arm-PCR on CDR3 regions. Source study methods: The study identified more than 55 TRBV and about 14 TRBJ segments across samples. TCRdb re-derived calls from the multiplex PCR reads in MiXCR, one entry per CDR3 protein. These V and J calls originate from TCRdb's pipeline instead of the authors' own analysis. The sample has hundreds of thousands of distinct CDR3 sequences, about a sixth seen once.

The sample was also linked to a second study, of T cells in Graves' hyperthyroidism and ophthalmopathy. Turning to that study: First-round RT-PCR of the TCR CDR3 relied on the HTBI primer set. In simple terms, a model built on 13 V-J features told ophthalmopathy apart from stable hyperthyroidism.

The receptor comes from a man between 40 and 49 years old with Graves disease. This specimen consisted of peripheral blood mononuclear cells (PBMCs), obtained at new diagnosis, from a patient treated with antithyroid drugs. This chain uses TRBV7-2 with TRBJ1-3; perhaps TRBD1 as D (6 bases). CDR3 in amino acids: CASSLAAGDIDTIYF. The CDR3 DNA follows: TGTGCCAGCAGCTTAGCTGCAGGGGATATAGACACCATATATTTT.